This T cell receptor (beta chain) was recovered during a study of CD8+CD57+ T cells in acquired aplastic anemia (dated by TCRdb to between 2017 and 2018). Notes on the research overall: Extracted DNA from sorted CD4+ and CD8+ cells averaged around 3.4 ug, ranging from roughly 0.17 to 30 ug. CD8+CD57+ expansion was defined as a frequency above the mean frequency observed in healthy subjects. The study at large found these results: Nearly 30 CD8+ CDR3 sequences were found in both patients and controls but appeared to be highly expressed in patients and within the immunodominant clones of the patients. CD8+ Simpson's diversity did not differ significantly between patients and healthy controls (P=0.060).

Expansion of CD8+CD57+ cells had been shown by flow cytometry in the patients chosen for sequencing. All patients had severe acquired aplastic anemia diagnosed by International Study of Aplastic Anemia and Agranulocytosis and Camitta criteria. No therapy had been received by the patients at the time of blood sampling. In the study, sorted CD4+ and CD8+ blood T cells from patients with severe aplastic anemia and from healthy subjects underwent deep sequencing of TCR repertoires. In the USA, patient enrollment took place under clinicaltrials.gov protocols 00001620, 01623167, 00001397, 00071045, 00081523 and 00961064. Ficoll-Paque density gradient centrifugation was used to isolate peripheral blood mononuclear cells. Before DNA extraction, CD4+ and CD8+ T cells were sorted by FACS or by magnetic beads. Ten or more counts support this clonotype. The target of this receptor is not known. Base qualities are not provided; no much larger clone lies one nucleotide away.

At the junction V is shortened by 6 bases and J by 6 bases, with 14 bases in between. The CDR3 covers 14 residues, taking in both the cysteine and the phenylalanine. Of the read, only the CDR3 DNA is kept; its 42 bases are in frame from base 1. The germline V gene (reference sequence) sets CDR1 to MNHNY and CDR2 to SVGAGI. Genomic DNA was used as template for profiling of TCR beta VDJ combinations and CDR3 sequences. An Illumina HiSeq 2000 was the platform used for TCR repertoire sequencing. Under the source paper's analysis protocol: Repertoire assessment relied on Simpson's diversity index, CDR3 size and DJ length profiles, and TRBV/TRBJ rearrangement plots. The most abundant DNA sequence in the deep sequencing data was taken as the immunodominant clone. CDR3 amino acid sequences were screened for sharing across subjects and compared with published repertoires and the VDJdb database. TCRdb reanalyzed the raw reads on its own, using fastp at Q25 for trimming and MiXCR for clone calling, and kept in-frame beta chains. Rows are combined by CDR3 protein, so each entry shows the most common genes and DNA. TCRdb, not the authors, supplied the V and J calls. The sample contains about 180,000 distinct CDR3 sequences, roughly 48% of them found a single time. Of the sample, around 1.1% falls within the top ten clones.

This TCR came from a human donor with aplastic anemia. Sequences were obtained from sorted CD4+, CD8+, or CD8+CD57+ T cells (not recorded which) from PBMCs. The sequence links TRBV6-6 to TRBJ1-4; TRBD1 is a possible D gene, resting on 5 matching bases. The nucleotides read TGTGCCAGCAGACGACGGGGGAGGGATGAAAAACTGTTTTTT. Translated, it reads CASRRRGRDEKLFF.